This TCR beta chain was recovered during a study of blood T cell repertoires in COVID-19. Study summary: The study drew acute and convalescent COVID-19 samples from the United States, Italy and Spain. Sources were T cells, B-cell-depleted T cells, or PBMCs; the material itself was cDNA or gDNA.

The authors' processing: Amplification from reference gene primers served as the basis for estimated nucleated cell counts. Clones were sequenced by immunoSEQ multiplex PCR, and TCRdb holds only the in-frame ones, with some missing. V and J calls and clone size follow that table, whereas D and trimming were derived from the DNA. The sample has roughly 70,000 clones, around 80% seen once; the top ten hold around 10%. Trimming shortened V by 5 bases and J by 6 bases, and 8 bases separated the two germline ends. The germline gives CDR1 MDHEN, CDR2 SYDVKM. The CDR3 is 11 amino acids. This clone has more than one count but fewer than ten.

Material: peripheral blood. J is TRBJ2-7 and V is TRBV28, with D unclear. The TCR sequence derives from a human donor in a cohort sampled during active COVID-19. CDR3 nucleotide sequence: TGTGCCAGCAGTCCTCGGGTCGAGCAGTACTTC. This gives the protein CASSPRVEQYF. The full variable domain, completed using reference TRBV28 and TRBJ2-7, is DVKVTQSSRYLVKRTGEKVFLECVQDMDHENMFWYRQDPGLGLRLIYFSYDVKMKEKGDIPEGYSVSREKKERFSLILESASTNQTSMYLCASSPRVEQYFGPGTRLTVT.